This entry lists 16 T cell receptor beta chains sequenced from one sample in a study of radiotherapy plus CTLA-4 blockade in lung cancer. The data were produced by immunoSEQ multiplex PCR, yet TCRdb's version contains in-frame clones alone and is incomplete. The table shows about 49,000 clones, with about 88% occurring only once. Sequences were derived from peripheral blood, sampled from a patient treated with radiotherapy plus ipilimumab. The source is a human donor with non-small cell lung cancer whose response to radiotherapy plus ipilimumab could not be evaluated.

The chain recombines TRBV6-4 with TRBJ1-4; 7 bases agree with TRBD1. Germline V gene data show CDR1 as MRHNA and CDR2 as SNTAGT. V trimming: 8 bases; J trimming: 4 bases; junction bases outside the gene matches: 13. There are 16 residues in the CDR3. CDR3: CASQGGFEQINEKLFF. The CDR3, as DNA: TGTGCCAGCCAGGGGGGTTTCGAACAGATTAATGAAAAACTGTTTTTT.

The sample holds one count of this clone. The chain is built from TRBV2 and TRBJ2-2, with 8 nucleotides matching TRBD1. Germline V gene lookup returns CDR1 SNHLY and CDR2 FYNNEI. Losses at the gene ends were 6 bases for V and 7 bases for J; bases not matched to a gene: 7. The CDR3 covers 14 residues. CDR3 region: CASSITGGFGELFF. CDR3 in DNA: TGTGCCAGCAGCATAACAGGGGGGTTCGGGGAGCTGTTTTTT.

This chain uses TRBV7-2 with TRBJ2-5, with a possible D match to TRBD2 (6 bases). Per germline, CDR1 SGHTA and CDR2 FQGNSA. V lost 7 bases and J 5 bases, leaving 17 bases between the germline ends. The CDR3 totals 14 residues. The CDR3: CASTNPGGRETQYF. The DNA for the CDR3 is TGTGCCAGCACCAACCCAGGAGGGAGGGAGACCCAGTACTTC.

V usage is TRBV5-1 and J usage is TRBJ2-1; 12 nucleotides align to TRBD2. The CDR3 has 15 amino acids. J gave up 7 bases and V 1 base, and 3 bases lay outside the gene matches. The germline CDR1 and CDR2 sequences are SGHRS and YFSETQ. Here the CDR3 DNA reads TGCGCCAGCAGCTTGATGACTAGCGGGAGAAATGAGCAGTTCTTC. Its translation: CASSLMTSGRNEQFF.

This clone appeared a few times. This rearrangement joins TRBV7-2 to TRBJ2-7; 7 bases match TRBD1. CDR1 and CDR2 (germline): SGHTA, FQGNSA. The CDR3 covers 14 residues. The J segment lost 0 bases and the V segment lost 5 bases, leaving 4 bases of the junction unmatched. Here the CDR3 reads CASSPQGDSYEQYF. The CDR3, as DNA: TGTGCCAGCAGCCCCCAGGGGGACTCCTACGAGCAGTACTTC.

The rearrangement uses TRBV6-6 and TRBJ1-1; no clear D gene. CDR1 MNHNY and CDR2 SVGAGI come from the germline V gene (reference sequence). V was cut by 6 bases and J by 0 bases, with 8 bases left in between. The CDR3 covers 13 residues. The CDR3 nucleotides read TGTGCCAGCAGCCTTACGGTGAACACTGAAGCTTTCTTT. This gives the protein CASSLTVNTEAFF.

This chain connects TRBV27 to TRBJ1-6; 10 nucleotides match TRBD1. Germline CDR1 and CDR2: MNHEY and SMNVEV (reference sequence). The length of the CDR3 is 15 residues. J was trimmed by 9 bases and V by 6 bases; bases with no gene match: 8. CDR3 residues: CASSQGQGFVSPLHF. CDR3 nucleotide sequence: TGTGCCAGCAGCCAGGGACAGGGGTTTGTTTCACCCCTCCACTTT.

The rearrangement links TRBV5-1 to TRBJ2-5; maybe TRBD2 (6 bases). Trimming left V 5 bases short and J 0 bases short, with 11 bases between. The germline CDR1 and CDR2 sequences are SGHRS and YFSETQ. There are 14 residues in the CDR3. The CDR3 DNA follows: TGCGCCAGCAGATCCAGCGGGTACCAAGAGACCCAGTACTTC. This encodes CASRSSGYQETQYF. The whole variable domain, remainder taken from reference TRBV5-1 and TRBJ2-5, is KAGVTQTPRYLIKTRGQQVTLSCSPISGHRSVSWYQQTPGQGLQFLFEYFSETQRNKGNFPGRFSGRQFSNSRSEMNVSTLELGDSALYLCASRSSGYQETQYFGPGTRLLVL.

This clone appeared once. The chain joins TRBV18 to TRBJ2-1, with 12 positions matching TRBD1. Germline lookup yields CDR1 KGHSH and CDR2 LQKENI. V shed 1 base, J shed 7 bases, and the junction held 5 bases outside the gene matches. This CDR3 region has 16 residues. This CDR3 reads CASSPLSGQGANEQFF. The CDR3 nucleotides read TGTGCCAGCTCACCACTATCGGGACAGGGGGCGAATGAGCAGTTCTTC.

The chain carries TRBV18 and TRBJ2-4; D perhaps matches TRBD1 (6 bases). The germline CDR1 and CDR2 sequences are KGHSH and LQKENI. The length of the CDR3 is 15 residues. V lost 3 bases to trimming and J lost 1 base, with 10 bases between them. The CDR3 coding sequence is TGTGCCAGCTCACCCCTCACAGGGGCCAAAAACATTCAGTACTTC. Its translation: CASSPLTGAKNIQYF.

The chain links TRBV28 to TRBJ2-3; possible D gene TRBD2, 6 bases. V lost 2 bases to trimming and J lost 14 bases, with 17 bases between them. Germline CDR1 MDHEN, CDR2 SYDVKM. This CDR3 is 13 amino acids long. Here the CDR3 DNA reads TGTGCCAGCAGTTTAAGTGGAGGGAGGAACACGTATTTT. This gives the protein CASSLSGGRNTYF.

For the CDR3, the DNA is TGTGCCAGCAGTGACCCCGGACTAGCGGGAGCAAGGATCGGGCAGTTCTTC. It codes for CASSDPGLAGARIGQFF. The chain uses TRBV6-4 and TRBJ2-1; 13 positions agree with TRBD2. From germline, CDR1 is MRHNA and CDR2 SNTAGT. The CDR3 runs to 17 residues. V dropped 2 bases and J dropped 12; count of bases not matched to a gene: 13.

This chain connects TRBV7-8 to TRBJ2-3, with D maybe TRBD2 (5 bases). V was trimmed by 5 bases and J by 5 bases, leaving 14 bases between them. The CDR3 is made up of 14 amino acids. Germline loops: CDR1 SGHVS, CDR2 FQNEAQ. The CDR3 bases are TGTGCCAGCAGCAGCAGGACTGTCGGAGATACGCAGTATTTT. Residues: CASSSRTVGDTQYF.

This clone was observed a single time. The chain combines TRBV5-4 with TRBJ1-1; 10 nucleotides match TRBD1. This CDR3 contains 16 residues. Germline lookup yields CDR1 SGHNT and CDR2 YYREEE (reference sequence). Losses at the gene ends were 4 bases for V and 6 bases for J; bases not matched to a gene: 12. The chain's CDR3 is CASSRDRGRMVAEAFF. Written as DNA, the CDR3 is TGTGCCAGCAGCCGAGACAGGGGGCGCATGGTAGCTGAAGCTTTCTTT.

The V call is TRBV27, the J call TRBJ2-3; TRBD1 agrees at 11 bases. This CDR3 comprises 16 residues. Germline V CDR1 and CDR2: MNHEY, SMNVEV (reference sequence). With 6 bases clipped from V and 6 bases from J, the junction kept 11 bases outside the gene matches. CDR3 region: CASRQRRTGGIDTQYF. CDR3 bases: TGTGCCAGCAGGCAACGACGGACAGGGGGCATCGATACGCAGTATTTT.

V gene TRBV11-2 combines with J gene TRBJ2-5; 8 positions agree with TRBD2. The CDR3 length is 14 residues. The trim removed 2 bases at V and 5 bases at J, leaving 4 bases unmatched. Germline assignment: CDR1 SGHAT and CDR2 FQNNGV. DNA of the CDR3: TGTGCCAGCAGCTTAACGGGGGGGCTCGAGACCCAGTACTTC. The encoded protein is CASSLTGGLETQYF.